The 19 T cell receptor beta chains presented below share a single source sample, sequenced in a study of identical twins. Each CDR3 protein gets one entry after TCRdb re-called the 5' RACE reads with MiXCR. The table includes 500,000 to 600,000 distinct CDR3 sequences, less than 25% detected once. These data also formed part of another study, on T cells expressing NK-cell markers.

The source material was CD4+ T cells sorted from blood. The receptors stem from a woman between 18 and 30 years old in good health.

The CDR3 nucleotides are TGCAGTGCTAAAGGGACTAGCGGGAGGGATGAGCAGTTCTTC. Amino acid sequence: CSAKGTSGRDEQFF. The chain links TRBV20-1 to TRBJ2-1; 16 bases agree with TRBD2. Germline-derived CDR1 and CDR2 are DFQATT and SNEGSKA (reference sequence). The CDR3 is 14 amino acids. V lost 4 bases, J lost 8 bases, and 2 bases stayed unmatched.

The V and J genes are TRBV5-5 and TRBJ1-1; D is unresolved. Trimming removed 4 bases at V and 1 base at J, with 14 bases between. In germline, CDR1 is SGHKS, CDR2 YYEKEE (reference sequence). This CDR3 is built from 15 residues. CDR3 sequence reads: CASSPIKWGNTEAFF. The CDR3 nucleotides are TGTGCCAGCAGCCCAATCAAATGGGGGAACACTGAAGCTTTCTTT.

CDR3 DNA: TGTGCCAGCGCAAGAGTCCTTAATGAAAAACTGTTTTTT. It codes for CASARVLNEKLFF. This chain uses TRBV18 with TRBJ1-4; D call uncertain. V was shortened by 8 bases and J by 4 bases, with 11 bases between the two germline ends. This CDR3 spans 13 amino acids. CDR1 KGHSH and CDR2 LQKENI come from the germline V gene.

The chain employs TRBV15 and TRBJ2-1, with 11 positions matching TRBD2. V gave up 4 bases and J gave up 4 bases; unmatched junction bases: 9. Per germline, CDR1 LNHNV and CDR2 YYDKDF (reference sequence). This CDR3 comprises 17 residues. The chain's CDR3 is CATSTLSGTSGYNEQFF. The DNA for the CDR3 is TGTGCCACCAGCACCCTATCCGGGACTAGCGGTTACAATGAGCAGTTCTTC. The full variable domain, in which reference TRBV15 and TRBJ2-1 provide the parts outside the CDR3, is DAMVIQNPRYQVTQFGKPVTLSCSQTLNHNVMYWYQQKSSQAPKLLFHYYDKDFNNEADTPDNFQSRRPNTSFCFLDIRSPGLGDTAMYLCATSTLSGTSGYNEQFFGPGTRLTVL.

This clonotype has ten or more counts. This sequence joins TRBV18 and TRBJ2-3; 8 bases fit TRBD2. Trimming removed 3 bases from V and 2 bases from J; junction bases left unmatched: 4. Germline loops: CDR1 KGHSH, CDR2 LQKENI. The CDR3 runs to 15 residues. The CDR3: CASSPAGGLTDTQYF. The CDR3 nucleotides read TGTGCCAGCTCACCCGCGGGGGGCCTCACAGATACGCAGTATTTT.

The genes are TRBV5-1 and TRBJ2-5, with unresolved D. This CDR3 has 14 amino acids. V lost 4 bases and J lost 4, with 14 bases in between. Germline assignment: CDR1 SGHRS and CDR2 YFSETQ. This CDR3 reads CASSRGEARETQYF. Written as DNA, the CDR3 is TGCGCCAGCAGCCGTGGCGAGGCGCGAGAGACCCAGTACTTC.

This clonotype was picked up a small number of times. The J gene is TRBJ1-1, the V gene TRBV6-6, with D hard to call. CDR1 MNHNY and CDR2 SVGAGI come from the germline V gene (reference sequence). This CDR3 is 13 amino acids long. Trimming removed 2 bases at V and 4 bases at J, with 8 bases between. The CDR3 is CASSYNPVTEAFF. The CDR3 bases are TGTGCCAGCAGTTACAACCCGGTCACTGAAGCTTTCTTT.

There are a few counts of this clonotype. The chain carries TRBV19 and TRBJ1-1, with 10 nucleotides matching TRBD1. The CDR3 contains 21 residues. Germline CDR1 and CDR2: LNHDA and SQIVND (reference sequence). J gave up 1 base and V 3 bases, and 20 bases lay outside the gene matches. CDR3 sequence reads: CASSITPLFGTGVKGNTEAFF. The CDR3, as DNA: TGTGCCAGTAGTATTACCCCCCTCTTTGGGACAGGGGTAAAGGGGAACACTGAAGCTTTCTTT.

This clonotype was detected only once. V and J are TRBV7-8 and TRBJ2-1, with TRBD2 identical over 10 bases. The germline V gene encodes CDR1 SGHVS and CDR2 FQNEAQ. The length of the CDR3 is 18 residues. Unmatched junction bases numbered 15, after V lost 1 base and J lost 9 bases. The DNA of the CDR3 is TGTGCCAGCAGCTTAGGGGGACTAGCGAATTCGCTCTTAAGTGAGCAGTTCTTC. Protein: CASSLGGLANSLLSEQFF.

This chain links TRBV27 with TRBJ1-1; 7 nucleotides line up with TRBD1. Trimming took 5 bases from V and 0 from J; bases not matched to a gene: 3. Germline CDR1 reads MNHEY; CDR2 reads SMNVEV (reference sequence). The CDR3 is 14 residues long. Here the CDR3 reads CASSPGQLNTEAFF. For the CDR3, the DNA is TGTGCCAGCAGTCCGGGACAGCTGAACACTGAAGCTTTCTTT.

The chain has TRBV9 and TRBJ2-7; no clear D gene. Germline-derived CDR1 and CDR2 are SGDLS and YYNGEE. Trimming removed 1 base from V and 3 bases from J, with 17 bases in between. This CDR3 spans 16 amino acids. This CDR3 is CASSVSSLMASYEQYF. CDR3 sequence (DNA): TGTGCCAGCAGCGTATCTTCCTTAATGGCGAGCTACGAGCAGTACTTC.

This clonotype was seen more than once but under ten times. The chain has TRBV2 and TRBJ2-7; no clear D gene. V was shortened by 8 bases and J by 6 bases, with 8 bases between the two germline ends. The CDR3 is made up of 10 amino acids. The germline V gene has CDR1 SNHLY and CDR2 FYNNEI. In DNA, the CDR3 is TGTGCCAGCGCGTACCTCGAGCAGTACTTC. This gives the protein CASAYLEQYF.

The chain uses TRBV4-1 and TRBJ2-3, with D unresolved. Trimming left V 1 base short and J 4 bases short, with 12 bases between. This CDR3 has 15 residues. Germline CDR1 is MGHRA and CDR2 is YSYEKL. The CDR3 loop reads CASSQVLAGADTQYF. CDR3 nucleotides: TGCGCCAGCAGCCAAGTTTTAGCTGGCGCAGATACGCAGTATTTT.

The gene calls are TRBV10-3 and TRBJ1-1; the D gene is possibly TRBD1 (5 bases). V was shortened by 2 bases and J by 4 bases, with 20 bases between the two germline ends. The germline V gene has CDR1 ENHRY and CDR2 SYGVKD. CDR3 length: 17 residues. The CDR3 is CAISERVWGPQSTEAFF. Here the CDR3 DNA reads TGTGCCATCAGTGAGCGGGTATGGGGCCCCCAGAGCACTGAAGCTTTCTTT.

This clonotype was detected a few times. V gene TRBV6-5 combines with J gene TRBJ1-2; tentative D call: TRBD1 (6 bases). V lost 4 bases and J lost 4, with 13 bases in between. The CDR3 runs to 14 residues. The germline V gene encodes CDR1 MNHEY and CDR2 SVGAGI. CDR3 amino acids: CASSLSQGTYGYTF. CDR3 in DNA: TGTGCCAGCAGTTTGTCGCAGGGGACCTATGGCTACACCTTC.

This clonotype came up many times. The chain carries TRBV12-3 or TRBV12-4 and TRBJ1-1; no clear D. This CDR3 has 14 amino acids. V lost 7 bases to trimming and J lost 5 bases, with 17 bases between them. CDR3 nucleotides: TGTGCCAGCACCCAATCGGGAGTATGGACTGAAGCTTTCTTT. This translates into CASTQSGVWTEAFF.

The V and J genes are TRBV4-3 and TRBJ2-4; D is undetermined. This CDR3 has 13 residues. Per the germline V gene, CDR1 is LGHNA and CDR2 is YSLEER. Trimming stripped 0 bases from V and 6 bases from J, with 6 bases between. The CDR3 DNA reads as TGCGCCAGCAGCCAAGAAACTGGAAACATTCAGTACTTC. Amino acids: CASSQETGNIQYF.

This chain connects TRBV7-2 to TRBJ2-7, with 7 positions matching TRBD2. The germline V gene has CDR1 SGHTA and CDR2 FQGNSA. Trimming removed 4 bases from V and 2 bases from J; junction bases left unmatched: 5. This CDR3 has 14 amino acids. The CDR3 sequence is CASSSASGTYEQYF. The CDR3 nucleotides are TGTGCCAGCAGCTCAGCCAGCGGGACCTACGAGCAGTACTTC.

This clonotype was seen just once. The chain couples TRBV6-1 to TRBJ2-3, with TRBD2 as a possible D gene (6 bases). Looked up from germline, CDR1 is MNHNS and CDR2 is SASEGT. CDR3 length equals 15 residues. With 7 bases removed from V and 2 bases from J, the gap between germline ends came to 16 bases. CDR3 nucleotides: TGTGCCAGCACGGGGACTCCCTCCTTCACAGATACGCAGTATTTT. It encodes CASTGTPSFTDTQYF.